This T cell receptor beta chain was documented in a study of CXCR3-negative and CXCR3-positive naive CD8 T cells. At the level of the study: Roughly 1.5 +/- 0.3 million TRB reads came from each library, giving some 150 million in total. Study findings and constraints: Hydrophobicity of TRB CDR3s was greater in CXCR3-positive naive cells than in CXCR3-negative naive cells. Cryopreserved PBMCs had partly decreased CXCR3 expression; fresh PBMCs were used in most assays.

UMI-labeled TRB cDNA libraries were prepared by 5' RACE. From the 5' RACE reads, TCRdb lists one entry per CDR3 protein and no DNA. Here the sample table reports under 85,000 distinct CDR3 sequences. The CDR3 length is 12 residues. The CD45RO-CCR7+CD27+CD95- phenotype denoted naive CD8+ T cells. Details on this clonotype: Its specificity is not known.

Sequenced material: naive CXCR3+ CD8+ T cells from blood. Subset defined: CD45RO-CCR7+CD27+CD95- naive CD8+ T cells expressing CXCR3 (TNR3+). The clonotype originates from a human donor in good health. Some clones in this sample may be carry-over from other donors' samples. V gene TRBV12-3 or TRBV12-4 combines with J gene TRBJ2-3. CDR3 residues: CASKNSTDTQYF.